The 16 T cell receptor beta chains below come from one sample, sequenced in a study of blood T cell repertoires in COVID-19. Data came from immunoSEQ multiplex PCR; TCRdb stores just in-frame clones and leaves some out. The sample lists around 220,000 clones; approximately 80% were seen once. Sequencing used PBMCs or T cells enriched from blood (not recorded which). The receptors derive from a middle-aged woman with acute COVID-19.

The chain carries TRBV27 and TRBJ1-2; D not certain. Between the trimmed V and J ends, which lost 3 bases and 5 bases, there was a span of 13 bases. In germline, CDR1 is MNHEY, CDR2 SMNVEV (reference sequence). The CDR3 contains 14 residues. CDR3 protein: CASSLGGRGYGYTF. DNA for the CDR3: TGTGCCAGCAGTTTGGGAGGGAGAGGTTATGGCTACACCTTC.

The CDR3, as DNA: TGCGCCAGCAGCTGGCAGACCTTCAGGGAGAACACTGAAGCTTTCTTT. As protein: CASSWQTFRENTEAFF. J is TRBJ1-1 and V is TRBV5-1; possibly TRBD1 for D (5 bases). V was shortened by 3 bases and J by 1 base, with 16 bases between the two germline ends. The CDR3 has 16 residues. CDR1 SGHRS and CDR2 YFSETQ come from the germline V gene.

The rearrangement joins TRBV7-3 to TRBJ1-2, with D unclear. Germline loops: CDR1 SGHTA, CDR2 FQGTGA. The V end was cut by 1 base, the J end by 0 bases, with 9 bases between. The CDR3 spans 15 residues. This chain's CDR3 is CASSLKRGSNYGYTF. DNA for the CDR3: TGTGCCAGCAGCTTAAAACGGGGTTCTAACTATGGCTACACCTTC.

V and J are TRBV3-1 (or the pseudogene TRBV3-2) and TRBJ2-5; possibly TRBD1 for D (6 bases). Looked up from germline, CDR1 is LGHDT and CDR2 is YNNKEL (reference sequence). V lost 6 bases and J lost 4, with 18 bases in between. The CDR3 sequence is 15 residues long. The CDR3 loop is CASSPRGGWAETQYF. The DNA of the CDR3 is TGTGCCAGCAGTCCGCGAGGGGGTTGGGCAGAGACCCAGTACTTC.

This clone has just a few counts. The gene calls are TRBV7-2 and TRBJ1-4, with 10 positions matching TRBD1. The V gene's germline CDR1 is SGHTA and CDR2 FQGNSA. Trimming removed 3 bases from V and 4 bases from J; junction bases left unmatched: 2. The CDR3 contains 15 residues. The CDR3 DNA follows: TGTGCCAGCAGCTTCAGGACAGGGGGTAATGAAAAACTGTTTTTT. It is translated as CASSFRTGGNEKLFF.

The chain has TRBV4-1 and TRBJ2-7; D gene unclear. Germline CDR1 and CDR2: MGHRA and YSYEKL. Trimming pared 3 bases from V and 0 bases from J, leaving 12 bases between. The CDR3 covers 15 residues. The CDR3 region is CASSHDTDFSYEQYF. CDR3 nucleotides: TGCGCCAGCAGCCACGACACGGATTTCTCCTACGAGCAGTACTTC.

The chain has TRBV12-3 or TRBV12-4 and TRBJ1-1; D call uncertain. The CDR3 runs to 12 residues. Between the trimmed V and J ends, which lost 3 bases and 8 bases, there was a span of 10 bases. CDR3 sequence: CASSLGPAEAFF. Here the CDR3 DNA reads TGTGCCAGCAGTTTGGGCCCGGCAGAAGCTTTCTTT.

This clone was seen only once. The chain links TRBV19 to TRBJ2-7, with a possible D match to TRBD1 (6 bases). The CDR3 contains 14 residues. CDR1 and CDR2 (germline): LNHDA, SQIVND (reference sequence). Trimming took off 5 bases at V and 2 bases at J, with 13 bases between the two ends. CDR3 amino acids: CASSAREGAYEQYF. Written as DNA, the CDR3 is TGTGCCAGTAGTGCCCGCGAGGGGGCCTACGAGCAGTACTTC.

With regard to this clone: At one boundary the junction diverges from the germline segment, which might be a read error. The V call is TRBV10-1, the J call TRBJ2-3; D is uncertain. The CDR3 runs 15 residues. Germline V gives CDR1 WNHNN, CDR2 SYGVQD (reference sequence). This CDR3 reads CASSESNLVTATQYF. The CDR3 bases are TGCGCCAGCAGTGAGTCCAACTTAGTTACAGCTACGCAGTATTTT.

This rearrangement joins TRBV19 to TRBJ1-4, with D hard to call. Germline V CDR1 and CDR2: LNHDA, SQIVND (reference sequence). CDR3 length equals 15 residues. Trimming removed 5 bases at V and 0 bases at J, with 10 bases between. The DNA for the CDR3 is TGTGCCAGTAGTCGAGGGTACACAACTAATGAAAAACTGTTTTTT. It encodes CASSRGYTTNEKLFF.

The chain combines TRBV30 with TRBJ1-1, with a possible D match to TRBD1 (5 bases). This CDR3 has 12 residues. Trimming left V 1 base short and J 5 bases short, with 8 bases between. CDR1 and CDR2 from the germline V gene are GTSNPN and SVGIG (reference sequence). CDR3 sequence: CAWSGSGTEAFF. In nucleotides, the CDR3 is TGTGCCTGGAGTGGATCAGGGACTGAAGCTTTCTTT.

The rearrangement uses TRBV19 and TRBJ2-5, with D perhaps TRBD2 (5 bases). The germline V and J ends were trimmed by 4 bases and 5 bases, with 17 bases remaining between them. Germline V CDR1 and CDR2: LNHDA, SQIVND (reference sequence). The CDR3 is 15 amino acids. The CDR3 sequence is CASSNQAGWEETQYF. As DNA, the CDR3 is TGTGCCAGTAGTAACCAGGCAGGTTGGGAGGAGACCCAGTACTTC.

The V and J genes are TRBV19 and TRBJ1-2, with D possibly matching TRBD1 (5 bases). Germline assignment: CDR1 LNHDA and CDR2 SQIVND (reference sequence). This CDR3 contains 15 residues. Trimming removed 3 bases from V and 7 bases from J, with 18 bases in between. The CDR3 region is CASSIGRQLPGGYTF. The CDR3 coding sequence is TGTGCCAGTAGTATTGGGCGACAGCTCCCGGGTGGCTACACCTTC.

The chain links TRBV28 to TRBJ1-2; 12 positions match TRBD1. The CDR3 loop spans 18 amino acids. The trim removed 4 bases at V and 3 bases at J, leaving 12 bases unmatched. In germline, CDR1 is MDHEN, CDR2 SYDVKM. CDR3 protein: CASSSERDRGRNDYGYTF. In DNA, the CDR3 is TGTGCCAGCAGTTCCGAGAGGGACAGGGGGCGCAACGACTATGGCTACACCTTC.

V is TRBV27 and J is TRBJ1-4; D gene uncertain. The CDR3 has 16 residues. Per germline, CDR1 MNHEY and CDR2 SMNVEV (reference sequence). The V end was cut by 3 bases, the J end by 2 bases, with 13 bases between. In DNA form, the CDR3 reads TGTGCCAGCAGTTTTCATAGGACTATCACTAATGAAAAACTGTTTTTT. It translates to CASSFHRTITNEKLFF.

The chain is built from TRBV28 and TRBJ1-3; D gene unclear. The CDR3 has 14 amino acids. Between the trimmed V and J ends, which lost 5 bases and 1 base, there was a span of 9 bases. CDR1 and CDR2 (germline): MDHEN, SYDVKM. DNA of the CDR3: TGTGCCAGCAGTCAGGACTTATCTGGAAACACCATATATTTT. It encodes CASSQDLSGNTIYF.